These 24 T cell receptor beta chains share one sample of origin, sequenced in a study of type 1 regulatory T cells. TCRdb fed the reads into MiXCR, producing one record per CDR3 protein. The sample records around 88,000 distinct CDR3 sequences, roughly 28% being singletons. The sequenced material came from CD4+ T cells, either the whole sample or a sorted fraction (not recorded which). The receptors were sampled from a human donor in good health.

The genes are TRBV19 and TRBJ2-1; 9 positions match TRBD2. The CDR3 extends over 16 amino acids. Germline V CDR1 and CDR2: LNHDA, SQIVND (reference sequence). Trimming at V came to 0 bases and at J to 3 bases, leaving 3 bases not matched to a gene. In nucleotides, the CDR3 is TGTGCCAGTAGTATAGAATCTAGCGGGATCTACAATGAGCAGTTCTTC. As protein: CASSIESSGIYNEQFF.

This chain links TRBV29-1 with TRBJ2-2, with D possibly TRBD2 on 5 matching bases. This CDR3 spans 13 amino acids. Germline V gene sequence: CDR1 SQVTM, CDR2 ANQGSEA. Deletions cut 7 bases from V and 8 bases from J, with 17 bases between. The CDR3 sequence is CSAYGLASGELFF. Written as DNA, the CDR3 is TGCAGCGCCTATGGGCTAGCTAGTGGGGAGCTGTTTTTT.

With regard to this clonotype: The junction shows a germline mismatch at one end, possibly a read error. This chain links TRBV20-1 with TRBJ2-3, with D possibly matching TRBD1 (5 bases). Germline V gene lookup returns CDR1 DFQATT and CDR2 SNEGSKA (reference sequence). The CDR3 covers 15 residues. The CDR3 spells CSARDYQGSTNTQYF. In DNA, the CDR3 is TGCAGTGCTAGAGATTACCAGGGTAGCACAAATACGCAGTATTTT.

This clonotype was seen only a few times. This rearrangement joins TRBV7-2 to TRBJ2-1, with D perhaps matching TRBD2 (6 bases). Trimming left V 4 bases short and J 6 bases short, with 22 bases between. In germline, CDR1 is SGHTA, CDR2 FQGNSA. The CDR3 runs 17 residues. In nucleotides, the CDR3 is TGTGCCAGCAGCTCCCCCTCGGGCCTAGCGACTATCAATGAGCAGTTCTTC. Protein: CASSSPSGLATINEQFF.

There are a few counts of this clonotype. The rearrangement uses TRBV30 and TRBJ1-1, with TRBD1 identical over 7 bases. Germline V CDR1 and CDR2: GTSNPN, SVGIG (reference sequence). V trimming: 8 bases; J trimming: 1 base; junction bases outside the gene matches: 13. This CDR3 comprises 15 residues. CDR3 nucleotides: TGTGCCGGACAAAGGAAACAGGGGACGAACACTGAAGCTTTCTTT. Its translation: CAGQRKQGTNTEAFF.

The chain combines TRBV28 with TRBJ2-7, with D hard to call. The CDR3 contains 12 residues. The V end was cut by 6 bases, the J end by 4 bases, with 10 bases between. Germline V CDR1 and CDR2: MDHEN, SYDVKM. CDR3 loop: CASSNTVYEQYF. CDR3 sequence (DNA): TGTGCCAGCAGCAACACCGTTTACGAGCAGTACTTC.

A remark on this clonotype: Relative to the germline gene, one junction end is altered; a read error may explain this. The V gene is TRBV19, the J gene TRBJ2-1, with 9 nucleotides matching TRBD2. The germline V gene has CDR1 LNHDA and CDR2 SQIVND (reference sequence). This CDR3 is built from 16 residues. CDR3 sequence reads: CTSSMVRGRAYNEQFF. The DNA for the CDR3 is TGTACCAGTAGTATGGTTCGCGGGAGGGCTTACAATGAGCAGTTCTTC.

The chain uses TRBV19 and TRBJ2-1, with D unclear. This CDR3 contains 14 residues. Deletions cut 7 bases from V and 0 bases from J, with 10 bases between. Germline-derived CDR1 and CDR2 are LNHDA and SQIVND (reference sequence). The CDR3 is CASTFSSSYNEQFF. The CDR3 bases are TGTGCCAGTACCTTCTCGAGCTCCTACAATGAGCAGTTCTTC.

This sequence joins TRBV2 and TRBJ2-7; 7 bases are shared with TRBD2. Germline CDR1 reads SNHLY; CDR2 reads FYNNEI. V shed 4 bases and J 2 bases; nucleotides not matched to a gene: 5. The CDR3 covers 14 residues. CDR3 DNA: TGTGCCAGCAGTGCTAGCGGAATCACCTACGAGCAGTACTTC. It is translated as CASSASGITYEQYF.

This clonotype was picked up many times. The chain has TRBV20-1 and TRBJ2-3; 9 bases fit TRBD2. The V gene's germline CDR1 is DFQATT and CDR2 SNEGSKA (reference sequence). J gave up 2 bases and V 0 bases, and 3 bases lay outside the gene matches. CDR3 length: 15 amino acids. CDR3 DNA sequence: TGCAGTGCTAGAGATCGGGGACTAGCCACAGATACGCAGTATTTT. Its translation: CSARDRGLATDTQYF.

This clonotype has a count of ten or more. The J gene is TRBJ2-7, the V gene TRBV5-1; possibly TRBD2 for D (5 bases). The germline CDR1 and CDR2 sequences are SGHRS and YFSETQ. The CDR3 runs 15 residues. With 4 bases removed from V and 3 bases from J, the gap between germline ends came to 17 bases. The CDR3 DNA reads TGCGCCAGCAGCCTCCCCGGGGATTCAAACTACGAGCAGTACTTC. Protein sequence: CASSLPGDSNYEQYF. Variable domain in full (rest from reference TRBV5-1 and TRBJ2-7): KAGVTQTPRYLIKTRGQQVTLSCSPISGHRSVSWYQQTPGQGLQFLFEYFSETQRNKGNFPGRFSGRQFSNSRSEMNVSTLELGDSALYLCASSLPGDSNYEQYFGPGTRLTVT.

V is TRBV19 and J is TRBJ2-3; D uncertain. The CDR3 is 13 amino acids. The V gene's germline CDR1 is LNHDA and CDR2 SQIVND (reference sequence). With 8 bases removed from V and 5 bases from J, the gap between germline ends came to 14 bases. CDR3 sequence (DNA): TGTGCCAGTGCACCGGGCCCGGGAGATACGCAGTATTTT. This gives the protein CASAPGPGDTQYF.

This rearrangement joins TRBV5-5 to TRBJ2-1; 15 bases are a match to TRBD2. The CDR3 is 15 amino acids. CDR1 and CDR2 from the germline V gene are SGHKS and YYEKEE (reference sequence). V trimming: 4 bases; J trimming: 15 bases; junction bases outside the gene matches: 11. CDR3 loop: CASSVLGTSGRTLFF. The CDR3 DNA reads TGTGCCAGCAGCGTACTCGGGACTAGCGGGAGGACTTTGTTCTTC.

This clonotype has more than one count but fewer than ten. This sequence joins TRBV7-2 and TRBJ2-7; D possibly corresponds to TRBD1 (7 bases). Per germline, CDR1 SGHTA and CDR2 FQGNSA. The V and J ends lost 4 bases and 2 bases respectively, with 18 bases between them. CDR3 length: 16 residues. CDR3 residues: CASSSLGGTDAYEQYF. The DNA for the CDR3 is TGTGCCAGCAGCTCCCTAGGGGGGACAGACGCCTACGAGCAGTACTTC.

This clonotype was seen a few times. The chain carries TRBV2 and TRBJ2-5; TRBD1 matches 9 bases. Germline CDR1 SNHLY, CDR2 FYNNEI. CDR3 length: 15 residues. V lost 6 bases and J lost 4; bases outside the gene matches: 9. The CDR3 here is CASRGLTGGSETQYF. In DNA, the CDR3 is TGTGCCAGCAGGGGTCTAACAGGGGGCTCAGAGACCCAGTACTTC. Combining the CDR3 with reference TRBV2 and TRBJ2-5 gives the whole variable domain EPEVTQTPSHQVTQMGQEVILRCVPISNHLYFYWYRQILGQKVEFLVSFYNNEISEKSEIFDDQFSVERPDGSNFTLKIRSTKLEDSAMYFCASRGLTGGSETQYFGPGTRLLVL.

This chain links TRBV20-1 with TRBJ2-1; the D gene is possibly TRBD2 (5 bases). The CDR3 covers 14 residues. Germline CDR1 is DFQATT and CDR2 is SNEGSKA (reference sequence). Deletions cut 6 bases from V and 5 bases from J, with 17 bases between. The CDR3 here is CSARRLLSNNEQFF. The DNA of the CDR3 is TGCAGTGCCCGCCGACTACTTTCCAACAATGAGCAGTTCTTC.

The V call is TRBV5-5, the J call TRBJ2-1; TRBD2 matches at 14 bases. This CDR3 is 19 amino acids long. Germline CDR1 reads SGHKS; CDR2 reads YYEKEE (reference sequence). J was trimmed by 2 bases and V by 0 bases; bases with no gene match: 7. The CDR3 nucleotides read TGTGCCAGCAGCTTGGGTAGGACTAGCGGGAGGCCCCCCTACAATGAGCAGTTCTTC. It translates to CASSLGRTSGRPPYNEQFF.

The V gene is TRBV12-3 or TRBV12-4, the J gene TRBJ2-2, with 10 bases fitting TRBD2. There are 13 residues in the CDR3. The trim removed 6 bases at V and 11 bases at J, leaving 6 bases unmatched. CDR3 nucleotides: TGTGCCAGCAGGAGTCTAGCGGGAGTCGAGCTGTTTTTT. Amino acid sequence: CASRSLAGVELFF.

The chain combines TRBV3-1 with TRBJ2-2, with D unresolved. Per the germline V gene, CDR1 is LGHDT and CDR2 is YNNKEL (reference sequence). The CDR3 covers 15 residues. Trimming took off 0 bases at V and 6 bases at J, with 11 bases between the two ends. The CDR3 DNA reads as TGTGCCAGCAGCCAAGATCTACCCCCATCCGGGGAGCTGTTTTTT. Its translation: CASSQDLPPSGELFF.

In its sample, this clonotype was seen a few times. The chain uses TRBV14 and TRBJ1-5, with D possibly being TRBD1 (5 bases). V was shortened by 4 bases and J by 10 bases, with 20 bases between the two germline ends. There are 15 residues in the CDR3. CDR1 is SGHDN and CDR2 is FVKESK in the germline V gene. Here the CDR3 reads CASSPPGRLFSPQHF. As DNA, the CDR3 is TGTGCCAGCAGCCCCCCGGGACGGCTCTTCTCTCCCCAGCATTTT.

The CDR3 region is CASSEAGGSYGYTF. The CDR3 DNA follows: TGCGCCAGCAGTGAGGCAGGAGGGTCTTATGGCTACACCTTC. The chain links TRBV5-1 to TRBJ1-2, with D unresolved. The germline V and J ends were trimmed by 5 bases and 5 bases, with 16 bases remaining between them. Germline V gene lookup returns CDR1 SGHRS and CDR2 YFSETQ. The length of the CDR3 is 14 residues.

The CDR3 loop reads CAISQSEIGQGPFEVQYF. CDR3 DNA: TGTGCCATCAGCCAGTCCGAAATAGGACAGGGGCCATTTGAGGTGCAGTACTTC. J is TRBJ2-7 and V is TRBV10-3; 9 bases are a match to TRBD1. Looked up from germline, CDR1 is ENHRY and CDR2 is SYGVKD. V shed 6 bases and J 9 bases; nucleotides not matched to a gene: 24. The CDR3 sequence is 18 residues long.

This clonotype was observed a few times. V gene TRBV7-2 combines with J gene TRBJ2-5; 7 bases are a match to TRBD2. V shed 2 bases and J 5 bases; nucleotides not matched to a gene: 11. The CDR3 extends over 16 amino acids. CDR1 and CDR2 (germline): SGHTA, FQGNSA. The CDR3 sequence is CASSLRSLGGAETQYF. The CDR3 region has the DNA TGTGCCAGCAGCTTACGGTCTCTGGGAGGGGCGGAGACCCAGTACTTC.

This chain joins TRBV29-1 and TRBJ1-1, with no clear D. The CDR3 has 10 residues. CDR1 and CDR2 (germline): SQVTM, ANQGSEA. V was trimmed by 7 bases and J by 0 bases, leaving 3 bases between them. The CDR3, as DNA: TGCAGCGGCCTGAACACTGAAGCTTTCTTT. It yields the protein CSGLNTEAFF.